This entry concerns a single T cell receptor beta chain. Its target is unknown. Other DNA sequences from this sample encode an identical CDR3 as well. Profiled with immunoSEQ multiplex PCR; TCRdb holds only in-frame clones, not every one. The sample lists about 2.3 million clones, 85% to 95% occurring once. These data belong to a study of shared clonotypes between healthy human individuals. Study findings and constraints: Richness estimates generally favored naive over memory subsets. It was observed that roughly 5.1% of naive CD4 clonotypes were shared across several donors. The authors sampled blood alone, and tissue repertoires likely differ.

Germline V CDR1 and CDR2: MDHEN, SYDVKM. The CDR3 runs to 11 residues. V lost 1 base to trimming and J lost 10 bases, with 5 bases between them. The rearrangement uses TRBV28 and TRBJ2-1; D call uncertain. The TCR comes from a man aged 18-30 years in good health. Some clones in this sample may be carry-over from other donors' samples. Source material: naive CD4+ T cells from PBMCs. Subset indicated: CD45RA+ positively selected. The CDR3 coding sequence is TGTGCCAGCAGTTTATTGGGAGAGCAGTTCTTC. Translated: CASSLLGEQFF.